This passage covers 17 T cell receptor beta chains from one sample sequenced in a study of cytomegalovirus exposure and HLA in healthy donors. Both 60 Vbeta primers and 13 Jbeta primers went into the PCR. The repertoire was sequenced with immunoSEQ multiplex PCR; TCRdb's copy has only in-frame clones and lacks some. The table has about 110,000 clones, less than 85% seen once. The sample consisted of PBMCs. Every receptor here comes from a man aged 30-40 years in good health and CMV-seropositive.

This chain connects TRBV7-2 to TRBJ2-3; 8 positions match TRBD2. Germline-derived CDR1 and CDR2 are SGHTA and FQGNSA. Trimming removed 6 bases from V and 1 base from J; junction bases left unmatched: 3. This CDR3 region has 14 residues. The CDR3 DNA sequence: TGTGCCAGCAGTCGGGGGGGCGGCACAGATACGCAGTATTTT. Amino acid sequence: CASSRGGGTDTQYF.

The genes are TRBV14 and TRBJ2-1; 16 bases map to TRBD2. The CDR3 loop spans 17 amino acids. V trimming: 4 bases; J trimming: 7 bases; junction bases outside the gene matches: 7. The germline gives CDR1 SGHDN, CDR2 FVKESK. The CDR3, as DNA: TGTGCCAGCAGCCGGGGGACTAGCGGGGGGGCCCGGAATGAGCAGTTCTTC. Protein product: CASSRGTSGGARNEQFF.

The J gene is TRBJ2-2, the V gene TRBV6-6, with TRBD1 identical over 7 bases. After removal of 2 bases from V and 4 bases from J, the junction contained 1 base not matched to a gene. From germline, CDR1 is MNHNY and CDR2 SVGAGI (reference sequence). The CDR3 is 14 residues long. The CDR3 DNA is TGTGCCAGCAGTTACCGACAGGGCACCGGGGAGCTGTTTTTT. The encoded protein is CASSYRQGTGELFF.

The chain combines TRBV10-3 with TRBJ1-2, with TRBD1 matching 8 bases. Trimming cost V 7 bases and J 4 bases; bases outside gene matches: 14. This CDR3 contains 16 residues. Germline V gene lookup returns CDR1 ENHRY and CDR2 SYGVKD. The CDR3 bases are TGTGCCATCACCGCGGACAGGGTGTCAACGGGCTATGGCTACACCTTC. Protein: CAITADRVSTGYGYTF.

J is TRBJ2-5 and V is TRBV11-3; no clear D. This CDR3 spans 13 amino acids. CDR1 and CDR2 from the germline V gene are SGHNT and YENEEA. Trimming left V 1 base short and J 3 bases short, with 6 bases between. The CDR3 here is CASSLGREETQYF. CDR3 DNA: TGTGCCAGCAGCTTAGGCCGGGAAGAGACCCAGTACTTC.

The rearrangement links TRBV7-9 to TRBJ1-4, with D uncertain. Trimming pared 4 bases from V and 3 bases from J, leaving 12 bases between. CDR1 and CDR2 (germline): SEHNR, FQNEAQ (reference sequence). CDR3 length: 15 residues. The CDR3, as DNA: TGTGCCAGCAGCTCGCCCGCGGGGTCTAATGAAAAACTGTTTTTT. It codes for CASSSPAGSNEKLFF.

The CDR3 reads CASSGTGGNSPLHF. The CDR3 DNA sequence: TGTGCCAGTAGTGGGACAGGGGGTAATTCACCCCTCCACTTT. V is TRBV19 and J is TRBJ1-6; 11 bases map to TRBD1. V lost 5 bases, J lost 6 bases, and 0 bases stayed unmatched. CDR3 length: 14 amino acids. The germline gives CDR1 LNHDA, CDR2 SQIVND (reference sequence).

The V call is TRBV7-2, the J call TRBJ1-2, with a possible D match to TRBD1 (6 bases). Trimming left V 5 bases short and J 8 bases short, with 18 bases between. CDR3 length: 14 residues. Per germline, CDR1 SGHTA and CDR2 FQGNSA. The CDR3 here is CASSPSAPGGGYTF. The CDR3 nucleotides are TGTGCCAGCAGCCCAAGTGCCCCGGGGGGCGGCTACACCTTC.

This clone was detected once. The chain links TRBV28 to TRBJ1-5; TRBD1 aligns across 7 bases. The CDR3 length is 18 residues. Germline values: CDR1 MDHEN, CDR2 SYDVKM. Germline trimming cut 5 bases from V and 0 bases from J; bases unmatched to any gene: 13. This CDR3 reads CASSASTGLGTSNQPQHF. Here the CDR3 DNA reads TGTGCCAGCAGTGCCTCGACAGGGCTTGGAACTAGCAATCAGCCCCAGCATTTT. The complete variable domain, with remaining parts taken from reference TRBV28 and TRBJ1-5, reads DVKVTQSSRYLVKRTGEKVFLECVQDMDHENMFWYRQDPGLGLRLIYFSYDVKMKEKGDIPEGYSVSREKKERFSLILESASTNQTSMYLCASSASTGLGTSNQPQHFGDGTRLSIL.

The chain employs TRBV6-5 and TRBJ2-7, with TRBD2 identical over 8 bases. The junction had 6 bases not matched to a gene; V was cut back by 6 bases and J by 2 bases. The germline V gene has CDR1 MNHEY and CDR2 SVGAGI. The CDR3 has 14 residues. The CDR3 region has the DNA TGTGCCAGCAGCTACGGGGGGGGAGCCTACGAGCAGTACTTC. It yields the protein CASSYGGGAYEQYF.

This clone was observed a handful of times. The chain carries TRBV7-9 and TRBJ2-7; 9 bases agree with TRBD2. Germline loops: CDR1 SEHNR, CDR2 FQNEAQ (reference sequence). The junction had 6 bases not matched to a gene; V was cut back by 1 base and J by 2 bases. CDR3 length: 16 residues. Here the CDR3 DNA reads TGTGCCAGCAGCTTAGTGGGTAGCGGGAGTCCCTACGAGCAGTACTTC. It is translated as CASSLVGSGSPYEQYF.

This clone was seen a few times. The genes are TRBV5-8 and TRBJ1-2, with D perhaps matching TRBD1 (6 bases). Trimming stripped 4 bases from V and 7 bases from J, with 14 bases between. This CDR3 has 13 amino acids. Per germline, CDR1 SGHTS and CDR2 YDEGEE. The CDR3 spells CASSRRGQGGYTF. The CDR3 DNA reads TGTGCCAGCAGCCGCAGGGGCCAGGGTGGCTACACCTTC.

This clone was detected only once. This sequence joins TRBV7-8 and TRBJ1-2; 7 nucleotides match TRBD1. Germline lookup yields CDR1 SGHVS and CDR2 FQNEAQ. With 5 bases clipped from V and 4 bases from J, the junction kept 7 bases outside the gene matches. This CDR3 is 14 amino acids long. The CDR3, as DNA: TGTGCCAGCAGCCTCTTTACAGGGGCCTATGGCTACACCTTC. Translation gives CASSLFTGAYGYTF. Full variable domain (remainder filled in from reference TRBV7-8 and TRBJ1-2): GAGVSQSPRYKVAKRGQDVALRCDPISGHVSLFWYQQALGQGPEFLTYFQNEAQLDKSGLPSDRFFAERPEGSVSTLKIQRTQQEDSAVYLCASSLFTGAYGYTFGSGTRLTVV.

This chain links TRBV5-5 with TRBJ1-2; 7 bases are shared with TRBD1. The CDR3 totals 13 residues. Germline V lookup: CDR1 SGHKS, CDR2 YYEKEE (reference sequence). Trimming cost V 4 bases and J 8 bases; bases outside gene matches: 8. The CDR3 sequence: CASSIGIQGGYTF. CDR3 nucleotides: TGTGCCAGCAGCATCGGGATACAGGGGGGCTACACCTTC.

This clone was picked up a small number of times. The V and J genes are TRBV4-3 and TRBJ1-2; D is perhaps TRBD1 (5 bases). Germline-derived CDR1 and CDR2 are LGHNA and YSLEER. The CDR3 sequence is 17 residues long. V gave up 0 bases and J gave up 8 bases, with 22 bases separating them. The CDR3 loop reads CASSQELLVGGVRGYTF. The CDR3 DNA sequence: TGCGCCAGCAGCCAAGAGCTATTAGTGGGGGGGGTACGGGGCTACACCTTC.

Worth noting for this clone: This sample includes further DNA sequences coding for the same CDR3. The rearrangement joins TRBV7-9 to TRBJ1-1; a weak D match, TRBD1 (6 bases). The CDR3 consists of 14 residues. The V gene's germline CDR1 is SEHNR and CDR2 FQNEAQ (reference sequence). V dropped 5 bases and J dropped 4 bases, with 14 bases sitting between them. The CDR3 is CASSLQGTGTEAFF. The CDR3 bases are TGTGCCAGCAGCCTACAGGGAACGGGCACTGAAGCTTTCTTT.

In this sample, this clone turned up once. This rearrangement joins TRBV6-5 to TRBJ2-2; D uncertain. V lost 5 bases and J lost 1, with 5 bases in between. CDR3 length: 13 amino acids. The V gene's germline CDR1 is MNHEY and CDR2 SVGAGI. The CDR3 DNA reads TGTGCCAGCAGTACACAGAACACCGGGGAGCTGTTTTTT. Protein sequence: CASSTQNTGELFF.